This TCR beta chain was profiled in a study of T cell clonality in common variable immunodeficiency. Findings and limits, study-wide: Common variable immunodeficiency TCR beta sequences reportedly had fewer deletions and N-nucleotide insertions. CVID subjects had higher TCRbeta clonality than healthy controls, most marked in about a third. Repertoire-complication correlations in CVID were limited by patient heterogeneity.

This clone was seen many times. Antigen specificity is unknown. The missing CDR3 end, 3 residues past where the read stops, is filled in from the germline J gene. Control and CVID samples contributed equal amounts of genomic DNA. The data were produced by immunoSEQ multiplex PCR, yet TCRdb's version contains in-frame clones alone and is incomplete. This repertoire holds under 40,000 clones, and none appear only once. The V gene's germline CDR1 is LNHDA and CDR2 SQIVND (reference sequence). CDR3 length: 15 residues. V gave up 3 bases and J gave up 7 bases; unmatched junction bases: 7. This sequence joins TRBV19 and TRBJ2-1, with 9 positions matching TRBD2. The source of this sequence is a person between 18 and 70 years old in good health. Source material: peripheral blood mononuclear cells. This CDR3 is CASSMYGTSRNEQFF. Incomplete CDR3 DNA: TGTGCCAGTAGTATGTATGGGACTAGCAGGAATGAG.